Presented here are 27 T cell receptor beta chains from one specimen sequenced in a study of blood T cells in healthy people across ages. The authors ran a second PCR of about 6 to 11 cycles using a sample-barcoded 5' primer and a J-beta primer mix. TCRdb redid the calling of the 5' RACE reads with MiXCR, one entry per CDR3 protein. The sample holds 800,000 to 1,000,000 distinct CDR3 sequences, around 48% seen once. The sample comprised blood. The receptors derive from a man aged 30 to 39 in good health.

This clonotype showed up just once. Compared with germline, one end of the junction differs, possibly owing to a read error. This rearrangement joins TRBV2 to TRBJ1-5, with D tentatively TRBD1 (5 bases). Per the germline V gene, CDR1 is SNHLY and CDR2 is FYNNEI. CDR3 length equals 11 residues. The CDR3 loop is CVSSEGNPQHF. In DNA form, the CDR3 reads TGTGTCAGCAGTGAGGGGAATCCCCAGCATTTT.

V usage is TRBV5-1 and J usage is TRBJ2-3; 9 bases map to TRBD1. CDR1 and CDR2 from the germline V gene are SGHRS and YFSETQ. J lost 2 bases, V lost 3 bases, and 7 bases had no gene match. There are 16 residues in the CDR3. The CDR3 region is CASSSAGTGYTDTQYF. The DNA for the CDR3 is TGCGCCAGCAGCTCAGCAGGGACAGGGTACACAGATACGCAGTATTTT.

This chain links TRBV28 with TRBJ1-2; no clear D. The germline CDR1 and CDR2 sequences are MDHEN and SYDVKM. CDR3 length: 14 residues. V lost 2 bases and J 4 bases, leaving 11 bases between the germline ends. The CDR3 region is CASSLVLASYGYTF. DNA for the CDR3: TGTGCCAGCAGTTTAGTACTAGCCAGCTATGGCTACACCTTC.

Only one count was recorded for this clonotype. This sequence joins TRBV12-3 or TRBV12-4 and TRBJ2-3, with D hard to call. CDR3 length: 16 residues. Trimming cost V 2 bases and J 6 bases, with 18 bases left between them. Here the CDR3 reads CASSLRRSLLGDTQYF. The CDR3 DNA reads TGTGCCAGCAGTTTAAGGCGGTCCCTCTTAGGGGATACGCAGTATTTT.

The chain links TRBV29-1 to TRBJ1-1; 8 bases are a match to TRBD1. The CDR3 sequence is 12 residues long. The junction had 8 bases not matched to a gene; V was cut back by 7 bases and J by 7 bases. Germline-derived CDR1 and CDR2 are SQVTM and ANQGSEA. This CDR3 is CSAGQGAYEAFF. DNA for the CDR3: TGCAGCGCAGGACAGGGCGCTTATGAAGCTTTCTTT.

The chain carries TRBV10-3 and TRBJ2-4; 8 bases map to TRBD1. The CDR3 contains 18 residues. Germline trimming cut 6 bases from V and 1 base from J; bases unmatched to any gene: 14. CDR1 ENHRY and CDR2 SYGVKD come from the germline V gene. CDR3 amino acids: CAIRTEGQGSVAKNIQYF. CDR3 DNA: TGTGCCATCAGAACCGAAGGACAGGGATCGGTGGCCAAAAACATTCAGTACTTC.

V usage is TRBV12-3 or TRBV12-4 and J usage is TRBJ1-1, with D unclear. The CDR3 spans 11 residues. Trimming stripped 2 bases from V and 8 bases from J, with 6 bases between. The CDR3 here is CASSLMVEAFF. CDR3 sequence (DNA): TGTGCCAGCAGTTTAATGGTGGAAGCTTTCTTT.

Comments on this clonotype: A much larger clone lies a single base off, so this may be a read error. V usage is TRBV4-1 and J usage is TRBJ2-7; 7 bases are a match to TRBD1. V gave up 4 bases and J gave up 1 base; unmatched junction bases: 4. Germline V lookup: CDR1 MGHRA, CDR2 YSYEKL. The CDR3 contains 14 residues. CDR3 residues: CASSREDRSYEQYF. The CDR3 DNA is TGCGCCAGCAGCCGAGAGGACAGGTCCTACGAGCAGTACTTC.

The gene calls are TRBV24-1 and TRBJ1-5; maybe TRBD1 (5 bases). The germline V gene has CDR1 KGHDR and CDR2 SFDVKD. The CDR3 extends over 14 amino acids. Trimming stripped 6 bases from V and 0 bases from J, with 8 bases between. CDR3 sequence reads: CATSPGLSNQPQHF. In nucleotides, the CDR3 is TGTGCCACCAGTCCAGGGCTTAGCAATCAGCCCCAGCATTTT.

A few counts support this clonotype. The gene calls are TRBV24-1 and TRBJ1-2; 7 bases fit TRBD1. The V and J ends lost 4 bases and 5 bases, in that order; junction bases with no gene match: 6. The CDR3 is 14 amino acids. CDR1 is KGHDR, CDR2 SFDVKD, per germline. CDR3 region: CATSERPGGYGYTF. CDR3 bases: TGTGCCACCAGTGAACGGCCAGGGGGATATGGCTACACCTTC.

The chain links TRBV7-9 to TRBJ1-6; no firm D call. The CDR3 runs to 14 residues. V lost 5 bases to trimming and J lost 5 bases, with 10 bases between them. CDR1 and CDR2 from the germline V gene are SEHNR and FQNEAQ (reference sequence). The CDR3, as DNA: TGTGCCAGCAGCGGCCGCCCCGATAATTCACCCCTCCACTTT. It translates to CASSGRPDNSPLHF.

This clonotype turned up a few times. The chain recombines TRBV6-2 or TRBV6-3 with TRBJ2-1, with TRBD1 identical over 9 bases. V was clipped by 4 bases and J by 9 bases; unmatched bases: 7. This CDR3 spans 14 amino acids. CDR1 and CDR2 from the germline V gene are MNHEY and SVGEGT. Here the CDR3 reads CASSSSTGGGEQFF. The CDR3 region has the DNA TGTGCCAGCAGTTCCTCAACAGGGGGCGGTGAGCAGTTCTTC.

The chain is built from TRBV7-2 and TRBJ2-1; D remains ambiguous. Per the germline V gene, CDR1 is SGHTA and CDR2 is FQGNSA. This CDR3 spans 15 amino acids. V gave up 1 base and J gave up 5 bases, with 12 bases separating them. Here the CDR3 reads CASSLGYALDNEQFF. The CDR3 DNA reads TGTGCCAGCAGCTTAGGGTATGCCCTGGACAATGAGCAGTTCTTC.

This clonotype was recorded a few times. This chain connects TRBV28 to TRBJ1-2; 12 bases agree with TRBD1. Trimming at V came to 5 bases and at J to 4 bases, leaving 8 bases not matched to a gene. This CDR3 comprises 16 residues. Germline V gene sequence: CDR1 MDHEN, CDR2 SYDVKM. CDR3 residues: CASSPQGTGGRYGYTF. CDR3 in DNA: TGTGCCAGCAGTCCACAAGGGACAGGGGGCCGCTATGGCTACACCTTC.

The chain links TRBV12-3 or TRBV12-4 to TRBJ2-7; 8 bases are shared with TRBD1. The ends lost 1 base at V and 2 bases at J; junction bases unmatched: 4. The CDR3 is 15 residues long. CDR3 protein: CASSLGTGNPYEQYF. The CDR3 DNA sequence: TGTGCCAGCAGTTTAGGGACAGGGAATCCCTACGAGCAGTACTTC.

The chain recombines TRBV24-1 with TRBJ2-3; TRBD1 matches at 7 bases. Germline CDR1 is KGHDR and CDR2 is SFDVKD. Trimming removed 5 bases from V and 0 bases from J; junction bases left unmatched: 1. The CDR3 covers 14 residues. CDR3 coding DNA: TGTGCCACCAGTGCAGGGGGAAGCACAGATACGCAGTATTTT. It specifies CATSAGGSTDTQYF.

Many counts were recorded for this clonotype. The V and J genes are TRBV6-2 or TRBV6-3 and TRBJ2-1; TRBD1 matches 9 bases. V dropped 2 bases and J dropped 4; count of bases not matched to a gene: 3. Germline CDR1 is MNHEY and CDR2 is SVGEGT. The CDR3 has 15 amino acids. CDR3 sequence: CASSYGTGIYNEQFF. The CDR3, as DNA: TGTGCCAGCAGTTACGGGACAGGGATTTACAATGAGCAGTTCTTC.

This clonotype has a single count. The junction does not match germline at one end; this may be a read error. V and J are TRBV7-7 and TRBJ2-1; 9 nucleotides align to TRBD1. The J call is in doubt because the DNA end fits TRBJ2-7 better. CDR1 is SSHAT, CDR2 FNYEAQ, per germline (reference sequence). CDR3 length equals 15 residues. DNA of the CDR3: TGTGCTAGCAGCTTAGACAGGGGGGGTTACAATGAGCAGTACTTC. Translated, it gives CASSLDRGGYNEQYF.

V gene TRBV5-1 combines with J gene TRBJ1-2, with D unclear. The germline CDR1 and CDR2 sequences are SGHRS and YFSETQ. CDR3 length: 14 residues. Trimming took 7 bases from V and 0 from J, leaving 13 bases between them. In DNA form, the CDR3 reads TGCGCCAGCGGTAATGGTGGACCTAACTATGGCTACACCTTC. This sequence encodes CASGNGGPNYGYTF.

The gene calls are TRBV3-1 and TRBJ1-4; D gene ambiguous. Germline lookup yields CDR1 LGHDT and CDR2 YNNKEL (reference sequence). The CDR3 contains 15 residues. Trimming took off 4 bases at V and 5 bases at J, with 14 bases between the two ends. The CDR3 sequence is CASSPNTGLNEKLFF. The CDR3 region has the DNA TGTGCCAGCAGCCCGAACACCGGGTTAAATGAAAAACTGTTTTTT. The full variable domain, its missing parts supplied by reference TRBV3-1 and TRBJ1-4, is DTAVSQTPKYLVTQMGNDKSIKCEQNLGHDTMYWYKQDSKKFLKIMFSYNNKELIINETVPNRFSPKSPDKAHLNLHINSLELGDSAVYFCASSPNTGLNEKLFFGSGTQLSVL.

The chain links TRBV6-5 to TRBJ2-3, with D hard to call. Per the germline V gene, CDR1 is MNHEY and CDR2 is SVGAGI. This CDR3 contains 14 residues. V lost 2 bases, J lost 6 bases, and 12 bases lay in between. In DNA, the CDR3 is TGTGCCAGCAGTTACGGCCCCACTGGCGATACGCAGTATTTT. Translating gives CASSYGPTGDTQYF.

The rearrangement links TRBV9 to TRBJ2-3, with TRBD2 as a possible D gene (7 bases). This CDR3 region has 15 residues. Germline V gene sequence: CDR1 SGDLS, CDR2 YYNGEE. Trimming removed 7 bases from V and 6 bases from J, with 21 bases in between. The CDR3 here is CASSWGGRRSDTQYF. The CDR3 coding sequence is TGTGCCAGCTCATGGGGGGGGCGGAGATCGGATACGCAGTATTTT.

The table lists this clonotype with a few counts. The V and J genes are TRBV25-1 and TRBJ1-5; maybe TRBD1 (5 bases). In germline, CDR1 is MGHDK, CDR2 SYGVNS. This CDR3 has 12 amino acids. V was pared by 6 bases and J by 7 bases, with 10 bases between. The CDR3: CASSGGGQPQHF. The CDR3 DNA reads as TGTGCCAGCAGCGGGGGGGGGCAGCCCCAGCATTTT.

The rearrangement joins TRBV5-1 to TRBJ2-7; D is undetermined. Germline lookup yields CDR1 SGHRS and CDR2 YFSETQ. V gave up 6 bases and J gave up 2 bases, with 18 bases separating them. CDR3 length: 15 amino acids. The CDR3 nucleotides are TGCGCCAGCACCATAAATGCGGCAGCAACCTACGAGCAGTACTTC. This codes for CASTINAAATYEQYF.

This clonotype was found once. The rearrangement links TRBV24-1 to TRBJ2-1; D is perhaps TRBD1 (6 bases). Trimming cost V 3 bases and J 2 bases, with 16 bases left between them. CDR3 length: 17 residues. CDR1 KGHDR and CDR2 SFDVKD come from the germline V gene. The CDR3 DNA follows: TGTGCCACCAGTGATGACCGGGCCAGGGGTACCTACAATGAGCAGTTCTTC. Its translation is CATSDDRARGTYNEQFF.

The V and J genes are TRBV28 and TRBJ2-7, with D unclear. Trimming removed 7 bases from V and 7 bases from J, with 17 bases in between. There are 13 residues in the CDR3. The germline CDR1 and CDR2 sequences are MDHEN and SYDVKM. The CDR3 bases are TGTGCCAGCAATGGAGTCACCGTCAATGAGCAGTACTTC. Translated: CASNGVTVNEQYF.

The chain links TRBV25-1 to TRBJ1-6; D is uncertain. Germline CDR1 and CDR2: MGHDK and SYGVNS. The CDR3 has 13 residues. V was shortened by 4 bases and J by 4 bases, with 5 bases between the two germline ends. CDR3 protein: CASSGTYNSPLHF. The CDR3 DNA reads TGTGCCAGCAGTGGTACATATAATTCACCCCTCCACTTT.